The T cell receptor (beta chain) under discussion was sequenced for a study of T cells in Graves' hyperthyroidism and ophthalmopathy. This clonotype was counted at least ten times. RNA transcripts gave rise to amplified TCR beta CDR3 regions. The HTBI set primed first-round TCR CDR3 RT-PCR. MiXCR, applied by TCRdb to the multiplex PCR reads, yields one record per CDR3 protein. This table holds roughly 740,000 distinct CDR3 sequences, 16% found once. The CDR3 contains 13 residues. V lost 5 bases to trimming and J lost 3 bases, with 10 bases between them. Germline loops: CDR1 SEHNR, CDR2 FQNEAQ (reference sequence).

This sequence originates from a man aged 18 to 35 with Graves' hyperthyroidism. The genes are TRBV7-9 and TRBJ2-5; D ambiguous. The sequenced sample was blood. The CDR3 is CASSPVSEETQYF. The CDR3 nucleotides are TGTGCCAGCAGCCCCGTCTCGGAAGAGACCCAGTACTTC.